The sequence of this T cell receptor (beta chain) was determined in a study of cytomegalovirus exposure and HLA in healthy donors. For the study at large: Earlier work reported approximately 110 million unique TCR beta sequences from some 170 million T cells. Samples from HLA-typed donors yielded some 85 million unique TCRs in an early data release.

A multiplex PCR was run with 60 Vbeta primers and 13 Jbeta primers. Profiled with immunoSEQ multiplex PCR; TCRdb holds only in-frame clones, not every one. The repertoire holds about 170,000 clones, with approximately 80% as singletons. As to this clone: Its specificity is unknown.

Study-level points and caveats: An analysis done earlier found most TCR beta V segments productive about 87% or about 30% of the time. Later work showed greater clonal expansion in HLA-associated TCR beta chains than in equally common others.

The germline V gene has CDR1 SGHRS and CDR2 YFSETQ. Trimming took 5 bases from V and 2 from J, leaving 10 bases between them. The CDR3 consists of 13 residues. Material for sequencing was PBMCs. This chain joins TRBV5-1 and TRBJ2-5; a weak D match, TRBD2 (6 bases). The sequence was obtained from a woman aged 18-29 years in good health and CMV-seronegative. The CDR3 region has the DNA TGCGCCAGCAGGCAGGGAGGTCAAGAGACCCAGTACTTC. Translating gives CASRQGGQETQYF. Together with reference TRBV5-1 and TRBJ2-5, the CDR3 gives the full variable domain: KAGVTQTPRYLIKTRGQQVTLSCSPISGHRSVSWYQQTPGQGLQFLFEYFSETQRNKGNFPGRFSGRQFSNSRSEMNVSTLELGDSALYLCASRQGGQETQYFGPGTRLLVL.